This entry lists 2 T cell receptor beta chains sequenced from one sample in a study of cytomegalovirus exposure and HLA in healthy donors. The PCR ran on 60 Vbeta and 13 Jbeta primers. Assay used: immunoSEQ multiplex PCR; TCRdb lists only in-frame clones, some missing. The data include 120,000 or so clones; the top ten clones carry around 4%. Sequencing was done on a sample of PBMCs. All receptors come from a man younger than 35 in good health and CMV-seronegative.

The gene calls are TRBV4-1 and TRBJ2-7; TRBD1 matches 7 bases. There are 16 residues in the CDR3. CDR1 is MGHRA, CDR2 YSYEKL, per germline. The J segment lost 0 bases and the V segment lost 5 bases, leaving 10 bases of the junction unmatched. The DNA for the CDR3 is TGCGCCAGCAGCTTGACCGGGACAGCGAACTCCTACGAGCAGTACTTC. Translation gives CASSLTGTANSYEQYF.

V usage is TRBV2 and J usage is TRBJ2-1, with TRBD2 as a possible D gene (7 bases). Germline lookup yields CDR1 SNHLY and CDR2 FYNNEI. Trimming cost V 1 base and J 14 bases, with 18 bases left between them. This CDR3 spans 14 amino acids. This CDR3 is CASSEGVNGGPEFF. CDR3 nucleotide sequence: TGTGCCAGCAGTGAAGGGGTCAACGGGGGGCCCGAGTTCTTC.